This TCR beta chain originates from a study of neoadjuvant anti-PD-1 for oral cavity cancer. In the study overall: Most patients had three to four biweekly doses of 3 mg/kg nivolumab before resection. Around day 43, patients without progression received a fourth nivolumab dose before surgery.

General study points: TCR analyses covered only a few patients per response group.

Most tumor samples had roughly 4.5 ug input DNA in two replicates. Generated by immunoSEQ multiplex PCR, the TCRdb table keeps only in-frame clones and is missing some. Seen here are about 23,000 clones, over 35% observed once, and the top ten hold approximately 40%. Time point meaning: after neoadjuvant nivolumab, at surgical resection. Worth noting for this clone: Its cognate antigen is unknown.

From germline, CDR1 is SGDLS and CDR2 YYNGEE. Trimming cost V 3 bases and J 4 bases, with 12 bases left between them. This CDR3 contains 14 residues. The chain joins TRBV9 to TRBJ2-3; no definite D call. The receptor was derived from a person aged 35 to 85 with oral cavity squamous cell carcinoma. This specimen was tumor tissue, taken after nivolumab (anti-PD-1) treatment. CDR3 protein: CASSASDRADTQYF. Here the CDR3 DNA reads TGTGCCAGCAGCGCAAGTGATCGGGCAGATACGCAGTATTTT.